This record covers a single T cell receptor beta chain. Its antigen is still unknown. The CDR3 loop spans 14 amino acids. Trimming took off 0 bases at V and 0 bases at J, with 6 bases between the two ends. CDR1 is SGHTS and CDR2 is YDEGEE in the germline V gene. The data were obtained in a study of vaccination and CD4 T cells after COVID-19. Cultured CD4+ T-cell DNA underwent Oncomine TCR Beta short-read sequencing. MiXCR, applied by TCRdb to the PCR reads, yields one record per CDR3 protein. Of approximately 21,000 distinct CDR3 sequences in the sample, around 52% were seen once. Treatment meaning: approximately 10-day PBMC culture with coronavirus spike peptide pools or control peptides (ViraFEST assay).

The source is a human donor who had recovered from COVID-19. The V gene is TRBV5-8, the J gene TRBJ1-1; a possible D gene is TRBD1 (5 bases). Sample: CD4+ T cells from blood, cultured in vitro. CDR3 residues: CASSLGQMNTEAFF. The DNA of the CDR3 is TGTGCCAGCAGCTTGGGACAGATGAACACTGAAGCTTTCTTT.